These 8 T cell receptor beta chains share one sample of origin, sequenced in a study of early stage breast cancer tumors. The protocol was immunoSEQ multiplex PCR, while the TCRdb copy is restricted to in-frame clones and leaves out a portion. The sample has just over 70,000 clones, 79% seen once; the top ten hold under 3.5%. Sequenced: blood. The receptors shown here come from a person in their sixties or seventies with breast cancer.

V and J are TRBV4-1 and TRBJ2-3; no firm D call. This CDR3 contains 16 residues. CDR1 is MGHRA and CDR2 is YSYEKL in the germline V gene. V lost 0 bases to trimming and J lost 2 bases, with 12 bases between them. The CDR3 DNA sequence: TGCGCCAGCAGCCAAGATCTGGGCACCACCACAGATACGCAGTATTTT. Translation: CASSQDLGTTTDTQYF.

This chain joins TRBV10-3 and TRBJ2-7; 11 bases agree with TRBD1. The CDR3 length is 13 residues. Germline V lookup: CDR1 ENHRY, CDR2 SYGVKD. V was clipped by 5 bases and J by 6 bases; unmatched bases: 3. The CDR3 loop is CAISLDRGREQYF. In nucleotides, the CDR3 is TGTGCCATCAGTTTGGACAGGGGGCGCGAGCAGTACTTC.

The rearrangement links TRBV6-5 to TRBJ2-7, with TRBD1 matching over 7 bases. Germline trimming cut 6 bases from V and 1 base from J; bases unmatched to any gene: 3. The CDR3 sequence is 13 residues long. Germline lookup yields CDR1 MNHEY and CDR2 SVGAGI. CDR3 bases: TGTGCCAGCAGACCGGGACAGTCCTACGAGCAGTACTTC. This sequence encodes CASRPGQSYEQYF.

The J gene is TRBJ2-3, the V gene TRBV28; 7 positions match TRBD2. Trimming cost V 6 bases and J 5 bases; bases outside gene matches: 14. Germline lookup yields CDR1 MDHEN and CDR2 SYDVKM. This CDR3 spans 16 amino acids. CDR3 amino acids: CASRGPAGLSGDTQYF. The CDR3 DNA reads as TGTGCCAGCAGGGGCCCAGCGGGGTTATCCGGAGATACGCAGTATTTT. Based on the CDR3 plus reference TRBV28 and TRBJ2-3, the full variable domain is DVKVTQSSRYLVKRTGEKVFLECVQDMDHENMFWYRQDPGLGLRLIYFSYDVKMKEKGDIPEGYSVSREKKERFSLILESASTNQTSMYLCASRGPAGLSGDTQYFGPGTRLTVL.

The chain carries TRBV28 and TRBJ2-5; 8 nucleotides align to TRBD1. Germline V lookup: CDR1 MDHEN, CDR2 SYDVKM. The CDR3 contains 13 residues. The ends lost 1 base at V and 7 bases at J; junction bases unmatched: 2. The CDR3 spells CASSLSGGRTQYF. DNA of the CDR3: TGTGCCAGCAGTTTATCAGGGGGCCGGACCCAGTACTTC.

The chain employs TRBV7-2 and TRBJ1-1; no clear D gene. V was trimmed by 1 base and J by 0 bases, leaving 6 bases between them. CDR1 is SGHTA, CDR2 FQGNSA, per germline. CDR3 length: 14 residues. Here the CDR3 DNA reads TGTGCCAGCAGCTTAGTAGGGTTGAACACTGAAGCTTTCTTT. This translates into CASSLVGLNTEAFF.

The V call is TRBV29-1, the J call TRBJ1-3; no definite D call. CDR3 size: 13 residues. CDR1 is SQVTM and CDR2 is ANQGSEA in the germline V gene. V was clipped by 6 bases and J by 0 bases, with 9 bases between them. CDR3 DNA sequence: TGCAGCGTGGCCCTGAGCTCTGGAAACACCATATATTTT. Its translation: CSVALSSGNTIYF.

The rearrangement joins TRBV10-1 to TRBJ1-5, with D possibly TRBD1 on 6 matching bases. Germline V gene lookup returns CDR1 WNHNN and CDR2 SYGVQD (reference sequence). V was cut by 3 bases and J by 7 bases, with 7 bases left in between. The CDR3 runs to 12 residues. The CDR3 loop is CASSEGGQPQHF. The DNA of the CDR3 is TGCGCCAGCAGTGAAGGGGGACAGCCCCAGCATTTT.